A single sample gave rise to the 19 T cell receptor beta chains below, sequenced in a study of blood T cell repertoires in COVID-19. Profiled with immunoSEQ multiplex PCR; TCRdb holds only in-frame clones, not every one. The sample holds about 110,000 clones, 71% seen once. Sequencing was done on a sample of peripheral blood. The receptors stem from a woman in her 40s with acute or convalescent COVID-19.

The CDR3 spells CASSLAGQLTGHGYTF. The CDR3 nucleotides are TGTGCCAGCAGCTTAGCGGGGCAATTGACAGGGCATGGCTACACCTTC. The genes are TRBV11-2 and TRBJ1-2; 7 bases align to TRBD1. The CDR3 loop spans 16 amino acids. The germline CDR1 and CDR2 sequences are SGHAT and FQNNGV. The trim removed 1 base at V and 6 bases at J, leaving 11 bases unmatched.

This clone was picked up many times. V is TRBV7-9 and J is TRBJ1-3; tentatively, D is TRBD1 (5 bases). This CDR3 spans 14 amino acids. Germline V gene lookup returns CDR1 SEHNR and CDR2 FQNEAQ (reference sequence). Trimming cost V 6 bases and J 2 bases, with 11 bases left between them. This CDR3 reads CASSLQVTGNTIYF. In nucleotides, the CDR3 is TGTGCCAGCAGTTTACAGGTTACTGGAAACACCATATATTTT.

This clone appeared once. V is TRBV7-6 and J is TRBJ1-6; 9 nucleotides line up with TRBD1. Germline V gives CDR1 SGHVS, CDR2 FNYEAQ. The V segment lost 1 base and the J segment 7 bases; nucleotides outside the gene matches: 2. This CDR3 has 15 amino acids. In DNA form, the CDR3 reads TGTGCCAGCAGCTTAGGGACAGGGGTGAATTCACCCCTCCACTTT. Its translation: CASSLGTGVNSPLHF.

The chain employs TRBV24-1 and TRBJ2-1; 9 bases agree with TRBD2. This CDR3 contains 17 residues. Germline lookup yields CDR1 KGHDR and CDR2 SFDVKD. With 3 bases clipped from V and 3 bases from J, the junction kept 8 bases outside the gene matches. The chain's CDR3 is CATSDPERGAHYNEQFF. As DNA, the CDR3 is TGTGCCACCAGTGATCCCGAGCGGGGGGCACACTACAATGAGCAGTTCTTC.

With respect to this clone: Additional DNA sequences in this sample encode the identical CDR3. The rearrangement joins TRBV19 to TRBJ2-2, with a weak D call TRBD1 (5 bases). With 3 bases removed from V and 7 bases from J, the gap between germline ends came to 6 bases. CDR1 is LNHDA and CDR2 is SQIVND in the germline V gene (reference sequence). The CDR3 covers 12 residues. DNA for the CDR3: TGTGCCAGTAGTATTAGGGGCGGGGAGCTGTTTTTT. Residues: CASSIRGGELFF.

The chain combines TRBV2 with TRBJ1-2, with 9 nucleotides matching TRBD1. The V segment lost 5 bases and the J segment 6 bases; nucleotides outside the gene matches: 7. The CDR3 loop spans 14 amino acids. Germline V gives CDR1 SNHLY, CDR2 FYNNEI. This CDR3 is CASSQSRDRDGYTF. The CDR3 coding sequence is TGTGCCAGCAGTCAGTCCCGGGACAGGGATGGCTACACCTTC.

V is TRBV28 and J is TRBJ1-2; TRBD1 is a possible D gene (6 bases). The V gene lost 1 base and the J gene lost 2 bases, with 20 bases spanning the gap. This CDR3 is 18 amino acids long. Germline loops: CDR1 MDHEN, CDR2 SYDVKM. The DNA of the CDR3 is TGTGCCAGCAGTTTATCCCGTTTGGGGGGGCTTGGAAACTATGGCTACACCTTC. Translating gives CASSLSRLGGLGNYGYTF.

This chain joins TRBV30 and TRBJ1-1; 7 nucleotides agree with TRBD1. V lost 0 bases to trimming and J lost 2 bases; unmatched junction nucleotides: 6. The germline V gene has CDR1 GTSNPN and CDR2 SVGIG (reference sequence). The CDR3 is 15 amino acids. In DNA form, the CDR3 reads TGTGCCTGGAGTGTACTAAACAGGGGTAACACTGAAGCTTTCTTT. This gives the protein CAWSVLNRGNTEAFF.

The chain is built from TRBV28 and TRBJ2-7, with TRBD1 matching over 7 bases. Trimming cost V 6 bases and J 4 bases; bases outside gene matches: 9. The germline V gene has CDR1 MDHEN and CDR2 SYDVKM. This CDR3 has 14 amino acids. The CDR3 sequence is CASRKGTAPYEQYF. The CDR3 nucleotides are TGTGCCAGCAGGAAAGGGACAGCCCCTTACGAGCAGTACTTC. Using reference TRBV28 and TRBJ2-7 for the parts outside the CDR3, the full variable domain is DVKVTQSSRYLVKRTGEKVFLECVQDMDHENMFWYRQDPGLGLRLIYFSYDVKMKEKGDIPEGYSVSREKKERFSLILESASTNQTSMYLCASRKGTAPYEQYFGPGTRLTVT.

This clone was counted a few times. The chain is built from TRBV7-9 and TRBJ2-1, with TRBD2 matching over 10 bases. CDR1 is SEHNR and CDR2 is FQNEAQ in the germline V gene (reference sequence). The CDR3 runs to 16 residues. Trimming removed 1 base from V and 6 bases from J; junction bases left unmatched: 6. The DNA of the CDR3 is TGTGCCAGCAGCTTAGTAGCAGCGGGGGGGCGCAATGAGCAGTTCTTC. Its translation is CASSLVAAGGRNEQFF.

The gene calls are TRBV7-9 and TRBJ1-4; the match to TRBD1 covers 8 bases. V lost 4 bases and J lost 6; bases outside the gene matches: 4. The CDR3 has 14 amino acids. Per germline, CDR1 SEHNR and CDR2 FQNEAQ (reference sequence). The CDR3 nucleotides read TGTGCCAGCAGCTGGACAGGGTCTGATGAAAAACTGTTTTTT. Translation: CASSWTGSDEKLFF.

The J gene is TRBJ2-5, the V gene TRBV18; D gene unclear. CDR3 size: 13 residues. The V and J ends lost 0 bases and 7 bases respectively, with 9 bases between them. Germline CDR1 reads KGHSH; CDR2 reads LQKENI. DNA for the CDR3: TGTGCCAGCTCACCACCGGAGCTTGGGACCCAGTACTTC. It yields the protein CASSPPELGTQYF.

The chain recombines TRBV9 with TRBJ1-1; D unresolved. The V end lost 4 bases, the J end lost 6 bases, and 13 bases lay between the germline ends. Looked up from germline, CDR1 is SGDLS and CDR2 is YYNGEE. CDR3 length: 13 amino acids. CDR3 in amino acids: CASSPPRAAEAFF. The CDR3 nucleotides are TGTGCCAGCAGCCCCCCGAGAGCGGCTGAAGCTTTCTTT.

The genes are TRBV11-2 and TRBJ2-7; TRBD1 aligns across 7 bases. The CDR3 sequence is 18 residues long. The V gene's germline CDR1 is SGHAT and CDR2 FQNNGV. With V trimmed by 1 base and J by 2 bases, 14 bases remained unmatched. The CDR3 region is CASSLVWGPGGQTYEQYF. The CDR3 DNA follows: TGTGCCAGCAGCTTAGTCTGGGGGCCAGGGGGACAAACCTACGAGCAGTACTTC. The full variable domain, completed using reference TRBV11-2 and TRBJ2-7, is EAGVAQSPRYKIIEKRQSVAFWCNPISGHATLYWYQQILGQGPKLLIQFQNNGVVDDSQLPKDRFSAERLKGVDSTLKIQPAKLEDSAVYLCASSLVWGPGGQTYEQYFGPGTRLTVT.

This chain uses TRBV6-5 with TRBJ1-1, with D possibly being TRBD1 (6 bases). The germline V gene encodes CDR1 MNHEY and CDR2 SVGAGI. V was trimmed by 6 bases and J by 0 bases, leaving 14 bases between them. CDR3 length: 15 amino acids. The CDR3 sequence: CASRQGTTLNTEAFF. The CDR3 coding sequence is TGTGCCAGCAGACAGGGTACGACCTTGAACACTGAAGCTTTCTTT.

This clone is a singleton in its sample. The V call is TRBV15, the J call TRBJ2-5; D call uncertain. Germline V CDR1 and CDR2: LNHNV, YYDKDF (reference sequence). V lost 0 bases and J lost 1, with 6 bases in between. This CDR3 region has 14 residues. CDR3: CATSRDFGQETQYF. Here the CDR3 DNA reads TGTGCCACCAGCAGAGATTTCGGCCAAGAGACCCAGTACTTC.

This CDR3 reads CASSPWTGNQPQHF. As DNA, the CDR3 is TGTGCCAGCAGTCCCTGGACAGGGAATCAGCCCCAGCATTTT. The chain couples TRBV28 to TRBJ1-5; 8 nucleotides line up with TRBD1. CDR1 is MDHEN and CDR2 is SYDVKM in the germline V gene. V gave up 5 bases and J gave up 4 bases; unmatched junction bases: 4. This CDR3 is built from 14 residues.

The gene calls are TRBV6-2 or TRBV6-3 and TRBJ1-6; no clear D gene. Germline V gene data show CDR1 as MNHEY and CDR2 as SVGEGT. CDR3 length: 15 amino acids. The V gene lost 4 bases and the J gene lost 0 bases, with 7 bases spanning the gap. The CDR3 coding sequence is TGTGCCAGCAGTTTGGGGAGCTCCTATAATTCACCCCTCCACTTT. Encoded protein: CASSLGSSYNSPLHF.

The chain has TRBV28 and TRBJ2-5, with TRBD2 matching 10 bases. Trimming took 6 bases from V and 3 from J; bases not matched to a gene: 7. CDR3 length equals 15 residues. CDR1 and CDR2 from the germline V gene are MDHEN and SYDVKM. The CDR3 loop reads CASRRSGGAEETQYF. CDR3 coding DNA: TGTGCCAGCAGACGCAGCGGGGGGGCCGAAGAGACCCAGTACTTC.